This T cell receptor beta chain comes out of a study of blood T cells in healthy people across ages. Overall study results and limits: With donor CMV status unknown, expanded clonotype changes were possibly confounded. Greater diversity and more naive CD4+ cells were seen in long-lived donors than in aged donors. Because sorting was not performed, PBMCs prevented conclusive naive versus antigen-experienced comparison.

In regard to this clonotype: The antigen is not known.

With a J-beta primer mix and a sample-barcoded 5' primer, a second PCR ran about 7 to 12 cycles. Every cDNA molecule carried a tag from a template-switch adaptor bearing 12 random nucleotides. MiXCR, run by TCRdb on the 5' RACE reads, gives a single entry per CDR3 protein. The sample holds roughly 730,000 distinct CDR3 sequences, 45% to 70% seen once. CDR1 is SGHRS, CDR2 YFSETQ, per germline. With 0 bases removed from V and 2 bases from J, the gap between germline ends came to 11 bases. The CDR3 consists of 15 residues. The chain joins TRBV5-1 to TRBJ2-5; D is possibly TRBD1 (5 bases). The sequence derives from a middle-aged man in good health. The sample comprised blood. DNA for the CDR3: TGCGCCAGCAGCTTGGAGTCGGCAGGGCAAGAGACCCAGTACTTC. Encoded protein: CASSLESAGQETQYF.